This TCR beta chain was sequenced in a study of synovial regulatory T cells in juvenile arthritis (dated by TCRdb to about 2015). In the study overall: Among the sequenced patients, a few were classified as therapy-naive, methotrexate plus infliximab was given to one, methotrexate was given to six, and treatment information was unavailable for one. TCRbeta CDR3 repertoires of blood iaTreg cells, other blood Treg cells and synovial fluid Treg cells from matched patient samples were compared in the study. Effector T cell subsets were also sequenced in this cohort for comparisons, but the Treg dataset alone covers only blood and synovial fluid Treg cells. The TCR repertoire comparisons covered Treg and Teff subsets from about a dozen JIA patients with active disease.

Beyond this particular receptor, the publication reports: Blood iaTreg cells showed lower TCR diversity than other blood Treg cells, consistent with antigen-driven expansion. More CDR3 sequences were shared by synovial Treg cells with iaTreg cells than with other blood Treg cells, and a closer relation was confirmed by Chao-Jaccard similarity. iaTreg TCR repertoires were largely private across patients and partially overlapped with synovial Teff and blood CPL repertoires.

iaTreg cells were defined as HLA-DR+ Treg cells, were more frequent in NO ID patients than in ID patients at Tend, and were hypothesised to expand during inflammation. TCR repertoire donors were approximately 11 juvenile idiopathic arthritis patients with active disease who had not reached inactive disease, 3 polyarticular and 8 oligoarticular. A median age of approximately 10 years (range 2.4-22.9) and a median disease duration of approximately 7 years (range 0.2-19.1) were recorded for the TCR-sequenced patients. The samples used for TCR repertoire analysis were collected at two centres in Italy. Peripheral blood mononuclear cells were separated using a Histopaque-1077 density gradient and frozen in roughly 90% FCS with approximately 10% DMSO. The method was the immunoSEQ multiplex PCR assay. TCRbeta CDR3 sequencing was performed by Adaptive Biotechnologies. The authors processed their data as follows. To assess repertoire similarity, the researchers used the Chao-modified Jaccard index along with median clonotype overlap taken from 200 random subsamples at equal sample size. The similarity analyses were run on either productive nucleotide sequences or amino acid sequences translated in silico. Hierarchical clustering with single linkage and t-SNE based on Chao-modified Jaccard distances were used to compare repertoires. Repertoire diversity was measured with the Renyi index after sample size normalisation across a range of alpha values. Held by TCRdb, this immuneACCESS table contains in-frame sequences only and omits some clones. Under half of the omission traces to an unresolved V gene where checked; the cause of the rest is unknown. V, J and clone size reflect that table, while D and trimming were determined from the DNA. The sample's table covers 800 to 950 clones. Around 5% of the sample comes from the top ten.

Without a recorded count, this clone is taken to be medium-sized (0.01 to 0.1%) from its frequency. The target of this receptor is not known. Sequencing was carried out using Treg cells from blood. The intended sense of this specimen's cell subset or site label: HLA-DR+ inflammation-associated blood Treg cells. This TCR was recovered from a donor younger than 30 with juvenile idiopathic arthritis.

The CDR3 region: CASSQSVLAGGPNNEQFF. The V and J genes are TRBV4-2 and TRBJ2-1; there is no DNA to check the TCRdb D call of TRBD2. From the cysteine through the phenylalanine, the CDR3 covers 18 amino acids. No DNA is recorded. The germline V gene supplies CDR1 LGHNA and CDR2 YNFKEQ.